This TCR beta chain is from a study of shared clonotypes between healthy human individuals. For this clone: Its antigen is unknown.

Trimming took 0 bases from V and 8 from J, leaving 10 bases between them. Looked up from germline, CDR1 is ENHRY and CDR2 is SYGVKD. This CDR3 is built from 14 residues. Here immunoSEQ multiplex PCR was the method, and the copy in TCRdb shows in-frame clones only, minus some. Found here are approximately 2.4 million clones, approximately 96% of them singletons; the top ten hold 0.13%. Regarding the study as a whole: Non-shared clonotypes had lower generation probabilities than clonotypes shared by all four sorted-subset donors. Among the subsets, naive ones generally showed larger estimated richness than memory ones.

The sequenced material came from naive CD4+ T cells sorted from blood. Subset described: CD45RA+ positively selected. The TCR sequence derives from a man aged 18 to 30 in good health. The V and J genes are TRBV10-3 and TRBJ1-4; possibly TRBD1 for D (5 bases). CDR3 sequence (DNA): TGTGCCATCAGTGAGTCTCCCGGGGGGGAAAAACTGTTTTTT. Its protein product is CAISESPGGEKLFF.